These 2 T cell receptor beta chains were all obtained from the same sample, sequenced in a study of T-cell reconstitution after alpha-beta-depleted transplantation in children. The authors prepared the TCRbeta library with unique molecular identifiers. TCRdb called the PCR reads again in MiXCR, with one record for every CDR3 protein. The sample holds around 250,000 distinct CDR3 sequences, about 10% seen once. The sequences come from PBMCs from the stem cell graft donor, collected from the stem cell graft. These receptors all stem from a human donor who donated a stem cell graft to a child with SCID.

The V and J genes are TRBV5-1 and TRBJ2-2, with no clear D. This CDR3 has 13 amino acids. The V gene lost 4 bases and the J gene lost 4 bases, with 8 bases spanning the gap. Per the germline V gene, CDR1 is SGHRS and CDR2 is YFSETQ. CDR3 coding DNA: TGCGCCAGCAGCAGAACAAGCACCGGGGAGCTGTTTTTT. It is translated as CASSRTSTGELFF.

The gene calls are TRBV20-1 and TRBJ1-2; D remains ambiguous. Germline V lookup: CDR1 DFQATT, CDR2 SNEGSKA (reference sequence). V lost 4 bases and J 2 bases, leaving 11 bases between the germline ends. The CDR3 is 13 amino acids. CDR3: CSATPGSNYGYTF. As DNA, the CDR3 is TGCAGTGCTACCCCCGGAAGCAACTATGGCTACACCTTC.